Only a few counts were recorded for the clone carrying this TCR beta chain. Its antigen is currently unknown. This entry is derived from a study of beta chain features in type 1 diabetes. Findings and limits, study-wide: Patients with Type 1 diabetes showed moderately but significantly shorter TCRB CDR3s in all four CD4+ subsets. PCR might pick shorter templates more often, in the same way for patients and controls. In type 1 diabetes patients, VDJ junctions had fewer insertions; deletions at these junctions were more frequent.

It was via CD45RO/CCR7/CD25/CD127/CD95/CD27 that CD4+ naive, central memory, regulatory and stem cell-like memory cells were sorted. Expressed TCRB transcripts were sequenced because the isolated RNA had all been reverse transcribed beforehand. TCRdb keeps only in-frame clones here, not all; method: immunoSEQ multiplex PCR. Altogether around 140,000 clones are present, around 10% being singletons, with the ten largest covering 0.75%. CDR1 SGHNT and CDR2 YYREEE come from the germline V gene (reference sequence). V shed 3 bases and J shed 1 base, with 11 bases lying between them. The CDR3 is 16 amino acids.

This sequence joins TRBV5-4 and TRBJ1-6, with a weak D call TRBD1 (5 bases). Material: central memory CD4+ T cells from blood. This clonotype was obtained from a man aged 25 to 40 with type 1 diabetes. The CDR3 spells CASSSGRASYNSPLHF. DNA of the CDR3: TGTGCCAGCAGCTCGGGCAGGGCATCCTATAATTCACCCCTCCACTTT.